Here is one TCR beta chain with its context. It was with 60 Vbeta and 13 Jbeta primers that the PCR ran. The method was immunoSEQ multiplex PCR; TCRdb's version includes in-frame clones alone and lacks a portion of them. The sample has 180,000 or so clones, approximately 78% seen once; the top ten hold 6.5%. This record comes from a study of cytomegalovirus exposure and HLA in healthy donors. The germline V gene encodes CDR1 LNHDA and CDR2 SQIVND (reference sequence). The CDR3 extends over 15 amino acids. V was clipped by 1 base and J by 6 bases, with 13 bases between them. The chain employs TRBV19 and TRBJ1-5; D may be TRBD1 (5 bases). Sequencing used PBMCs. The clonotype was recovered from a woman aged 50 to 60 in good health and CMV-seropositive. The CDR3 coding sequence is TGTGCCAGTAGTATAGGCACAGGATCCGGTCAGCCCCAGCATTTT. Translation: CASSIGTGSGQPQHF.